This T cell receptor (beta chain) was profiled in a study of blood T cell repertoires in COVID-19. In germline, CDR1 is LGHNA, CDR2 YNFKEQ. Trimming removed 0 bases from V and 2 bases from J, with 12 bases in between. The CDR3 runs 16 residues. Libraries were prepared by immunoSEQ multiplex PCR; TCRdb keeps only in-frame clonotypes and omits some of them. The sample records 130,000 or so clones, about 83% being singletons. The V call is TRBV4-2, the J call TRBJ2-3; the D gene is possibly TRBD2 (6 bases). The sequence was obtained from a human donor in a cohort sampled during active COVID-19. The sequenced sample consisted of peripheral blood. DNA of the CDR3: TGTGCCAGCAGCCAAGATGGGACTTACTACACAGATACGCAGTATTTT. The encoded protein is CASSQDGTYYTDTQYF.